The present T cell receptor beta chain was sequenced within a study of blood T cell repertoires in COVID-19. Study-wide background: Samples representing acute and convalescent COVID-19 were sourced from the United States, Italy and Spain. T cells, B-cell-depleted T cells, or PBMCs provided the cDNA or gDNA that served as material.

In the authors' workflow: Estimates of nucleated cell counts were drawn from the amplification of reference gene primers. This table comes from immunoSEQ multiplex PCR, and its TCRdb copy is limited to in-frame clones, with some not included. The V and J calls and clone size come from that table; D and trimming were worked out from the DNA. This sample yields a few hundred thousand clones, of which roughly nine tenths are seen a single time; 1.2% belongs to the top ten. V lost 6 bases, J lost 1 base, and 15 bases lay in between. The CDR3 covers 15 residues. Germline V gene data show CDR1 as SNHLY and CDR2 as FYNNEI.

Specimen: PBMCs or T cells enriched from blood (not recorded which). The clonotype comes from a human donor in a cohort exposed to, infected with or recovered from COVID-19 (not recorded which). The donor label of this sample is uncertain. The chain joins TRBV2 to TRBJ1-1; maybe TRBD1 (6 bases). CDR3 residues: CASRLTGTPNTEAFF. The CDR3 DNA is TGTGCCAGCAGACTTACCGGGACACCGAACACTGAAGCTTTCTTT. The full variable domain, in which reference TRBV2 and TRBJ1-1 provide the parts outside the CDR3, is EPEVTQTPSHQVTQMGQEVILRCVPISNHLYFYWYRQILGQKVEFLVSFYNNEISEKSEIFDDQFSVERPDGSNFTLKIRSTKLEDSAMYFCASRLTGTPNTEAFFGQGTRLTVV.